This is a list of T cell receptor beta chains from one sample in a study of blood T cell repertoires in COVID-19. Profiled with immunoSEQ multiplex PCR; TCRdb holds only in-frame clones, not every one. The profile shows roughly 100,000 clones, 87% of them singletons. Sequenced material: peripheral blood. The receptors were sampled from a man between 50 and 59 years old with active COVID-19. CDR3s include the opening cysteine and the closing phenylalanine or tryptophan. The D gene is left open where the match is weak. Clone size appears in some rows only: once, few, many, or a class for an expanded clone.

d_gene,j_gene,v_gene,abundance,CDR3nt,CDR3aa
TRBD1,TRBJ2-2,TRBV11-2,.,TGTGCCAGCAGCCCCCGGGACAGAGGAACCGGGGAGCTGTTTTTT,CASSPRDRGTGELFF
.,TRBJ2-5,TRBV5-4,.,TGTGCCAGCAGCCTACCGGGACTCCAAGAGACCCAGTACTTC,CASSLPGLQETQYF
.,TRBJ1-2,TRBV6-1,.,TGTGCCAGCAGTGAAACAGGAAACTATGGCTACACCTTC,CASSETGNYGYTF
.,TRBJ1-2,TRBV11-2,.,TGTGCCAGCAGCTTAGCAGGTCCGGTGAGCTACACCTTC,CASSLAGPVSYTF
.,TRBJ2-7,TRBV11-2,few,TGTGCCAGCAGCTTTAATTCCTACGAGCAGTACTTC,CASSFNSYEQYF
TRBD2,TRBJ2-3,TRBV6-1,.,TGTGCCAGCAGTGAACTAGCGGGGGGTCTAGGAGACACCGATACGCAGTATTTT,CASSELAGGLGDTDTQYF
TRBD1,TRBJ2-7,TRBV6-2/TRBV6-3,.,TGTGCCAGCAGCTCTTGGGCCAGGGGGCATAGCGAGCAGTACTTC,CASSSWARGHSEQYF
.,TRBJ2-2,TRBV7-2,.,TGTGCCAGCAGCTTAGGCAGGGGCGCCGCCGGGGAGCTGTTTTTT,CASSLGRGAAGELFF
.,TRBJ1-5,TRBV15,.,TGTGCCACCCGCCGGGGGGATCAGCCCCAGCATTTT,CATRRGDQPQHF
.,TRBJ2-7,TRBV4-1,.,TGCGCCAGCAGCCAAGGCGGCCAGGGGTACGAGCAGTACTTC,CASSQGGQGYEQYF